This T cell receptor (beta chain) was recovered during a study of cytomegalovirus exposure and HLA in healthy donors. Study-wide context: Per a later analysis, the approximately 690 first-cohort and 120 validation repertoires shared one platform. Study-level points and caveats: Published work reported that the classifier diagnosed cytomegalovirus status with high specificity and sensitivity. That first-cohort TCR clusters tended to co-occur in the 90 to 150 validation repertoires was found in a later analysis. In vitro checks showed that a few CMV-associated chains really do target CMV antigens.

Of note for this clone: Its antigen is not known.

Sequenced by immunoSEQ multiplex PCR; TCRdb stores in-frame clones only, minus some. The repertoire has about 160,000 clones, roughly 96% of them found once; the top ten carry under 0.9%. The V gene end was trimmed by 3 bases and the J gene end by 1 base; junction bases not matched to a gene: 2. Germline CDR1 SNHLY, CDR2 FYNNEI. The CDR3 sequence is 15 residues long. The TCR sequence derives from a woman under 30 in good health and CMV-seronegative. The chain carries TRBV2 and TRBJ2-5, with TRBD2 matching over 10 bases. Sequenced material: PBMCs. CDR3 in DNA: TGTGCCAGCAGTGATCTAGCGGGGGTCCAAGAGACCCAGTACTTC. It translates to CASSDLAGVQETQYF.